Below are 21 T cell receptor beta chains sequenced from a single sample in a study of cytomegalovirus exposure and HLA in healthy donors. The PCR made use of 60 Vbeta and 13 Jbeta primers. Libraries were prepared by immunoSEQ multiplex PCR; TCRdb keeps only in-frame clonotypes and omits some of them. Here the sample table reports approximately 110,000 clones. The material sequenced was PBMCs. The receptors were sampled from a man between 18 and 35 years old in good health and CMV-seronegative.

The chain couples TRBV19 to TRBJ1-1, with D unresolved. The germline gives CDR1 LNHDA, CDR2 SQIVND (reference sequence). The CDR3 runs 13 residues. V shed 7 bases and J shed 5 bases, with 14 bases lying between them. The CDR3, as DNA: TGTGCCAGTAAAGACCCCGGGAGGACTGAAGCTTTCTTT. Its translation is CASKDPGRTEAFF.

V gene TRBV28 combines with J gene TRBJ1-5; no clear D gene. CDR1 is MDHEN and CDR2 is SYDVKM in the germline V gene. The CDR3 consists of 15 residues. V lost 11 bases to trimming and J lost 7 bases, with 24 bases between them. CDR3 region: CAAWGGRGNWQPQHF. The CDR3 coding sequence is TGTGCCGCGTGGGGAGGTCGAGGAAACTGGCAGCCCCAGCATTTT.

The V call is TRBV7-2, the J call TRBJ1-1; D call uncertain. Per the germline V gene, CDR1 is SGHTA and CDR2 is FQGNSA. This CDR3 spans 14 amino acids. V lost 1 base and J lost 3, with 9 bases in between. The CDR3 DNA is TGTGCCAGCAGCTTAGGGTTTCGGGACACTGAAGCTTTCTTT. Translation gives CASSLGFRDTEAFF.

This chain links TRBV19 with TRBJ2-5; 8 bases are a match to TRBD1. The germline V gene encodes CDR1 LNHDA and CDR2 SQIVND (reference sequence). The CDR3 is 15 residues long. The V segment lost 5 bases and the J segment 2 bases; nucleotides outside the gene matches: 7. CDR3: CASSARQGQQETQYF. The CDR3 nucleotides are TGTGCCAGTAGTGCTCGACAGGGGCAGCAAGAGACCCAGTACTTC.

The chain uses TRBV5-4 and TRBJ1-1; perhaps TRBD1 as D (5 bases). Between the trimmed V and J ends, which lost 0 bases and 1 base, there was a span of 7 bases. Germline CDR1 reads SGHNT; CDR2 reads YYREEE (reference sequence). The CDR3 consists of 14 residues. The CDR3 protein is CASSLGQTNTEAFF. CDR3 coding DNA: TGTGCCAGCAGCTTGGGACAGACGAACACTGAAGCTTTCTTT.

The chain combines TRBV4-2 with TRBJ1-6; D remains ambiguous. V was trimmed by 5 bases and J by 1 base, leaving 15 bases between them. Germline V gene sequence: CDR1 LGHNA, CDR2 YNFKEQ. The CDR3 extends over 17 amino acids. The chain's CDR3 is CASSTSSTESYNSPLHF. As DNA, the CDR3 is TGTGCCAGCAGCACATCCTCAACAGAGTCCTATAATTCACCCCTCCACTTT.

V and J are TRBV30 and TRBJ1-2; D is uncertain. Germline V CDR1 and CDR2: GTSNPN, SVGIG (reference sequence). With 0 bases removed from V and 6 bases from J, the gap between germline ends came to 17 bases. This CDR3 spans 15 amino acids. The CDR3 sequence is CAWSVRGRNINGYTF. The CDR3 DNA follows: TGTGCCTGGAGTGTACGCGGCAGAAATATCAATGGCTACACCTTC.

This sequence joins TRBV25-1 and TRBJ1-4, with unresolved D. The CDR3 is made up of 12 amino acids. V lost 4 bases to trimming and J lost 5 bases, with 5 bases between them. Germline V gene data show CDR1 as MGHDK and CDR2 as SYGVNS. CDR3 sequence (DNA): TGTGCCAGCAGTGCTAGGAATGAAAAACTGTTTTTT. It codes for CASSARNEKLFF.

This chain joins TRBV29-1 and TRBJ1-1, with a possible D match to TRBD1 (5 bases). This CDR3 comprises 17 residues. With 7 bases removed from V and 2 bases from J, the gap between germline ends came to 26 bases. Germline CDR1 reads SQVTM; CDR2 reads ANQGSEA. This CDR3 is CSARGGDLDRRNTEAFF. The CDR3 DNA follows: TGCAGCGCCCGGGGGGGGGACCTAGACAGAAGAAACACTGAAGCTTTCTTT.

The gene calls are TRBV6-1 and TRBJ1-5; 8 bases fit TRBD1. The CDR3 sequence is 19 residues long. Germline CDR1 is MNHNS and CDR2 is SASEGT. Losses at the gene ends were 4 bases for V and 4 bases for J; bases not matched to a gene: 18. The CDR3 sequence is CASSGRDYRTGRSNQPQHF. CDR3 bases: TGTGCCAGCAGTGGAAGAGACTACCGGACAGGGCGATCTAATCAGCCCCAGCATTTT.

The V and J genes are TRBV5-4 and TRBJ2-7; 7 bases fit TRBD2. V shed 0 bases, J shed 7 bases, and the junction held 7 bases outside the gene matches. This CDR3 spans 14 amino acids. CDR1 and CDR2 (germline): SGHNT, YYREEE (reference sequence). The CDR3 region is CASSLDYRGLEQYF. The CDR3 DNA reads as TGTGCCAGCAGCTTGGATTATAGGGGACTAGAGCAGTACTTC.

The V call is TRBV6-1, the J call TRBJ2-7, with D hard to call. This CDR3 has 14 amino acids. V lost 0 bases and J 0 bases, leaving 6 bases between the germline ends. CDR1 is MNHNS, CDR2 SASEGT, per germline. The CDR3 is CASSEAHSSYEQYF. The CDR3, as DNA: TGTGCCAGCAGTGAAGCCCACAGCTCCTACGAGCAGTACTTC.

The chain links TRBV5-1 to TRBJ2-7; weak D call: TRBD1 (5 bases). Germline V gives CDR1 SGHRS, CDR2 YFSETQ. This CDR3 region has 15 residues. Between the trimmed V and J ends, which lost 4 bases and 0 bases, there was a span of 14 bases. The CDR3 nucleotides read TGCGCCAGCAGCGTGGCAGGGCCCACCTCCTACGAGCAGTACTTC. Translated, it gives CASSVAGPTSYEQYF.

This rearrangement joins TRBV29-1 to TRBJ1-1; possibly TRBD1 for D (6 bases). V lost 7 bases, J lost 5 bases, and 14 bases lay in between. Germline V gene lookup returns CDR1 SQVTM and CDR2 ANQGSEA. This CDR3 contains 12 residues. The CDR3 here is CSGLTGGTEAFF. The DNA of the CDR3 is TGCAGCGGTCTGACAGGAGGTACTGAAGCTTTCTTT.

The chain uses TRBV18 and TRBJ1-6; TRBD1 matches at 7 bases. V lost 6 bases and J lost 5; bases outside the gene matches: 16. The CDR3 sequence is 18 residues long. Looked up from germline, CDR1 is KGHSH and CDR2 is LQKENI. The CDR3 DNA sequence: TGTGCCAGCTCTACTCGGACAGGAAGGGCCCTAGATAATTCACCCCTCCACTTT. Encoded protein: CASSTRTGRALDNSPLHF. The variable domain in full, completed from reference TRBV18 and TRBJ1-6, reads NAGVMQNPRHLVRRRGQEARLRCSPMKGHSHVYWYRQLPEEGLKFMVYLQKENIIDESGMPKERFSAEFPKEGPSILRIQQVVRGDSAAYFCASSTRTGRALDNSPLHFGNGTRLTVT.

V gene TRBV5-8 combines with J gene TRBJ2-3; no firm D call. Trimming cost V 1 base and J 4 bases, with 13 bases left between them. CDR3 length equals 15 residues. CDR1 and CDR2 from the germline V gene are SGHTS and YDEGEE. CDR3 DNA: TGTGCCAGCAGCTTGTTCGTCCCCCCCCCAGATACGCAGTATTTT. This gives the protein CASSLFVPPPDTQYF.

The chain employs TRBV5-1 and TRBJ2-7; 7 positions match TRBD1. Germline trimming cut 0 bases from V and 0 bases from J; bases unmatched to any gene: 6. The CDR3 is 16 residues long. Germline V lookup: CDR1 SGHRS, CDR2 YFSETQ. The CDR3 region is CASSLVWDRFSYEQYF. In DNA, the CDR3 is TGCGCCAGCAGCTTGGTGTGGGACAGATTCTCCTACGAGCAGTACTTC.

The rearrangement joins TRBV29-1 to TRBJ2-3; 8 bases match TRBD2. V shed 4 bases and J 2 bases; nucleotides not matched to a gene: 2. The CDR3 is 13 residues long. Germline assignment: CDR1 SQVTM and CDR2 ANQGSEA. The CDR3 region has the DNA TGCAGCGTTGCCGGGAGGGTCACAGATACGCAGTATTTT. Translated, it gives CSVAGRVTDTQYF.

J is TRBJ2-3 and V is TRBV25-1; no clear D. Germline V lookup: CDR1 MGHDK, CDR2 SYGVNS. Trimming took off 10 bases at V and 5 bases at J, with 10 bases between the two ends. CDR3 length equals 11 residues. The CDR3 here is CAIATGDTQYF. CDR3 DNA: TGTGCCATTGCGACGGGAGATACGCAGTATTTT. The complete variable domain, with remaining parts taken from reference TRBV25-1 and TRBJ2-3, reads EADIYQTPRYLVIGTGKKITLECSQTMGHDKMYWYQQDPGMELHLIHYSYGVNSTEKGDLSSESTVSRIRTEHFPLTLESARPSHTSQYLCAIATGDTQYFGPGTRLTVL.

The chain links TRBV19 to TRBJ1-1; possible D gene TRBD1, 5 bases. The germline CDR1 and CDR2 sequences are LNHDA and SQIVND (reference sequence). The CDR3 spans 14 residues. V was cut by 2 bases and J by 4 bases, with 11 bases left in between. The CDR3 sequence is CASSIKGRGTEAFF. The CDR3 nucleotides are TGTGCCAGTAGTATAAAGGGGAGGGGCACTGAAGCTTTCTTT.

The chain is built from TRBV30 and TRBJ2-1, with a possible D match to TRBD2 (5 bases). V was shortened by 2 bases and J by 4 bases, with 12 bases between the two germline ends. Germline assignment: CDR1 GTSNPN and CDR2 SVGIG (reference sequence). CDR3 size: 14 residues. The CDR3 DNA reads TGTGCCTGGAGTACGGACTCTATATACAATGAGCAGTTCTTC. Translated, it gives CAWSTDSIYNEQFF.